The 30 T cell receptor beta chains presented below share a single source sample, sequenced in a study of blood T cell repertoires in COVID-19. Assay: immunoSEQ multiplex PCR; the TCRdb copy retains only in-frame clones and omits some. In the table there are approximately 260,000 clones, approximately 83% of which are singletons. Sequences were obtained from PBMCs or T cells enriched from blood (not recorded which). The receptors were gathered from a woman in her thirties or forties with acute COVID-19.

The rearrangement joins TRBV11-3 to TRBJ2-7; 10 nucleotides line up with TRBD2. V lost 5 bases and J lost 7; bases outside the gene matches: 14. The CDR3 consists of 16 residues. Germline V gene data show CDR1 as SGHNT and CDR2 as YENEEA. The CDR3 DNA is TGTGCCAGCAGCCCCCCGAGCGGGAGGGTGGCGTATGAGCAGTACTTC. Translation: CASSPPSGRVAYEQYF.

This chain joins TRBV19 and TRBJ1-1; maybe TRBD1 (5 bases). Trimming cost V 2 bases and J 1 base, with 14 bases left between them. Per germline, CDR1 LNHDA and CDR2 SQIVND (reference sequence). This CDR3 spans 16 amino acids. CDR3 loop: CASSIKGVGPNTEAFF. As DNA, the CDR3 is TGTGCCAGTAGTATAAAGGGCGTGGGGCCGAACACTGAAGCTTTCTTT.

The chain couples TRBV6-5 to TRBJ1-6; 7 bases line up with TRBD1. The CDR3 is made up of 15 amino acids. The germline V gene has CDR1 MNHEY and CDR2 SVGAGI. Germline trimming cut 4 bases from V and 7 bases from J; bases unmatched to any gene: 7. This chain's CDR3 is CASSFRQGRNSPLHF. DNA of the CDR3: TGTGCCAGCAGTTTCCGACAGGGACGCAATTCACCCCTCCACTTT.

The genes are TRBV4-1 and TRBJ1-4; maybe TRBD1 (6 bases). CDR3 length: 14 amino acids. The germline V gene has CDR1 MGHRA and CDR2 YSYEKL. Trimming cost V 2 bases and J 5 bases, with 9 bases left between them. This CDR3 is CASSQQGTNEKLFF. The CDR3 DNA reads TGCGCCAGCAGCCAACAGGGGACGAATGAAAAACTGTTTTTT.

J is TRBJ2-2 and V is TRBV6-2 or TRBV6-3; D gene ambiguous. The CDR3 contains 11 residues. Trimming cost V 4 bases and J 7 bases, with 4 bases left between them. In germline, CDR1 is MNHEY, CDR2 SVGEGT. This CDR3 reads CASSFVGELFF. The CDR3 DNA is TGTGCCAGCAGTTTCGTCGGGGAGCTGTTTTTT.

This chain links TRBV15 with TRBJ2-2; D unresolved. Germline CDR1 reads LNHNV; CDR2 reads YYDKDF (reference sequence). Trimming cost V 0 bases and J 8 bases, with 13 bases left between them. This CDR3 is 15 amino acids long. Here the CDR3 DNA reads TGTGCCACCAGCAGAGATTTGGGCGCAGGTGGGGAGCTGTTTTTT. This translates into CATSRDLGAGGELFF.

This rearrangement joins TRBV24-1 to TRBJ1-2; no clear D gene. V gave up 5 bases and J gave up 1 base, with 10 bases separating them. The CDR3 totals 14 residues. Germline V gene data show CDR1 as KGHDR and CDR2 as SFDVKD. CDR3 in DNA: TGTGCCACCAGTGGAGGCAGAGATAACTATGGCTACACCTTC. Protein product: CATSGGRDNYGYTF.

This chain uses TRBV11-2 with TRBJ2-1; D call uncertain. V lost 5 bases and J lost 9, with 11 bases in between. The CDR3 has 12 amino acids. Germline V gene data show CDR1 as SGHAT and CDR2 as FQNNGV. CDR3 nucleotides: TGTGCCAGCAGCCATGAGGTAGGTGAGCAGTTCTTC. It yields the protein CASSHEVGEQFF.

The chain employs TRBV29-1 and TRBJ2-7; no clear D. The V gene lost 4 bases and the J gene lost 3 bases, with 10 bases spanning the gap. This CDR3 has 12 residues. In germline, CDR1 is SQVTM, CDR2 ANQGSEA. Here the CDR3 reads CSVGGAIYEQYF. The CDR3 DNA reads as TGCAGCGTTGGCGGAGCTATCTACGAGCAGTACTTC.

The rearrangement uses TRBV5-1 and TRBJ2-1, with D possibly matching TRBD2 (5 bases). The CDR3 totals 15 residues. Trimming removed 4 bases at V and 2 bases at J, with 13 bases between. CDR1 and CDR2 (germline): SGHRS, YFSETQ. In nucleotides, the CDR3 is TGCGCCAGCAGCACGGGCGGGCGAACCTACAATGAGCAGTTCTTC. Protein sequence: CASSTGGRTYNEQFF.

The chain is built from TRBV30 and TRBJ1-2, with D possibly being TRBD1 (6 bases). CDR3 length: 15 amino acids. Germline CDR1 reads GTSNPN; CDR2 reads SVGIG (reference sequence). Deletions cut 5 bases from V and 2 bases from J, with 18 bases between. CDR3 region: CAWGPNQGRNYGYTF. The CDR3 DNA is TGTGCCTGGGGGCCGAATCAGGGGAGAAACTATGGCTACACCTTC.

The chain links TRBV12-3 or TRBV12-4 to TRBJ1-6; a possible D gene is TRBD1 (5 bases). With 3 bases removed from V and 9 bases from J, the gap between germline ends came to 9 bases. This CDR3 is built from 13 residues. CDR3 nucleotide sequence: TGTGCCAGCAGTTTTCTAGGGGCTTCACCCCTCCACTTT. Its translation: CASSFLGASPLHF.

The chain recombines TRBV5-1 with TRBJ2-3, with TRBD2 identical over 12 bases. Germline V gene lookup returns CDR1 SGHRS and CDR2 YFSETQ. The CDR3 totals 16 residues. V was pared by 4 bases and J by 0 bases, with 3 bases of the junction left unmatched. For the CDR3, the DNA is TGCGCCAGCAGCACGGGGACTAGCGGGAGCACAGATACGCAGTATTTT. Amino acid sequence: CASSTGTSGSTDTQYF.

The rearrangement uses TRBV7-3 and TRBJ2-3, with 12 bases matching TRBD2. This CDR3 has 19 amino acids. Germline CDR1 and CDR2: SGHTA and FQGTGA. V was clipped by 5 bases and J by 4 bases; unmatched bases: 16. The CDR3 spells CASSATGPTSGSHADTQYF. The CDR3 DNA reads TGTGCCAGCAGCGCAACTGGTCCGACTAGCGGGAGTCACGCAGATACGCAGTATTTT.

The CDR3 nucleotides read TGTGCCAGCAGCTTGCTTTACACTAGCAAGTACAATGAGCAGTTCTTC. The encoded protein is CASSLLYTSKYNEQFF. This rearrangement joins TRBV5-6 to TRBJ2-1; possible D gene TRBD2, 6 bases. The germline V and J ends were trimmed by 1 base and 4 bases, with 15 bases remaining between them. The CDR3 has 16 amino acids. The germline gives CDR1 SGHDT, CDR2 YYEEEE.

This sequence joins TRBV27 and TRBJ1-6, with a tentative D call TRBD1 (5 bases). Germline CDR1 MNHEY, CDR2 SMNVEV (reference sequence). The CDR3 has 14 amino acids. Trimming removed 3 bases at V and 7 bases at J, with 10 bases between. In DNA, the CDR3 is TGTGCCAGCAGTTTTGGGGCAGGGAATTCACCCCTCCACTTT. Its protein product is CASSFGAGNSPLHF.

The V gene is TRBV11-3, the J gene TRBJ1-6; no clear D. Trimming removed 0 bases from V and 10 bases from J, with 13 bases in between. Per the germline V gene, CDR1 is SGHNT and CDR2 is YENEEA. This CDR3 has 15 residues. The DNA for the CDR3 is TGTGCCAGCAGCTTAGACGTTCCTTCCAGGTCACCCCTCCACTTT. Its protein product is CASSLDVPSRSPLHF.

The chain joins TRBV24-1 to TRBJ2-1; tentatively, D is TRBD2 (6 bases). The length of the CDR3 is 15 residues. Trimming pared 9 bases from V and 3 bases from J, leaving 17 bases between. Germline assignment: CDR1 KGHDR and CDR2 SFDVKD. CDR3 nucleotide sequence: TGTGCCACCGCGCAGGGAGGCGGCGGCTACAATGAGCAGTTCTTC. Protein: CATAQGGGGYNEQFF.

This chain links TRBV7-8 with TRBJ2-7, with a possible D match to TRBD2 (6 bases). CDR3 length: 15 residues. Germline CDR1 SGHVS, CDR2 FQNEAQ. Trimming removed 5 bases from V and 0 bases from J, with 14 bases in between. CDR3 sequence (DNA): TGTGCCAGCAGCATTACTAGCAGCCGCTCCTACGAGCAGTACTTC. Protein product: CASSITSSRSYEQYF. Together with reference TRBV7-8 and TRBJ2-7, the CDR3 gives the full variable domain: GAGVSQSPRYKVAKRGQDVALRCDPISGHVSLFWYQQALGQGPEFLTYFQNEAQLDKSGLPSDRFFAERPEGSVSTLKIQRTQQEDSAVYLCASSITSSRSYEQYFGPGTRLTVT.

This clone was counted once. J is TRBJ2-1 and V is TRBV12-3 or TRBV12-4; 13 nucleotides agree with TRBD2. The CDR3 spans 13 residues. V was clipped by 2 bases and J by 13 bases; unmatched bases: 2. The CDR3: CASSLTSGRAQFF. The CDR3 nucleotides read TGTGCCAGCAGTTTAACTAGCGGGAGGGCCCAGTTCTTC.

V and J are TRBV3-1 (or the pseudogene TRBV3-2) and TRBJ2-7; possible D gene TRBD2, 6 bases. There are 14 residues in the CDR3. V gave up 1 base and J gave up 3 bases, with 10 bases separating them. Germline-derived CDR1 and CDR2 are LGHDT and YNNKEL (reference sequence). CDR3 in DNA: TGTGCCAGCAGCCAAGCGGGAGAGAGCTACGAGCAGTACTTC. Amino acids: CASSQAGESYEQYF.

This chain connects TRBV2 to TRBJ2-2; 14 bases map to TRBD2. Unmatched junction bases numbered 6, after V lost 4 bases and J lost 5 bases. CDR3 length equals 17 residues. Germline assignment: CDR1 SNHLY and CDR2 FYNNEI. Here the CDR3 reads CASSVGLAGGGTGELFF. The CDR3 DNA reads as TGTGCCAGCAGTGTAGGACTAGCGGGAGGAGGGACCGGGGAGCTGTTTTTT.

V and J are TRBV19 and TRBJ1-4, with unresolved D. With 6 bases removed from V and 4 bases from J, the gap between germline ends came to 6 bases. The CDR3 spans 12 residues. The germline gives CDR1 LNHDA, CDR2 SQIVND (reference sequence). The CDR3 sequence: CASSTVNEKLFF. The DNA of the CDR3 is TGTGCCAGTAGCACGGTTAATGAAAAACTGTTTTTT.

The chain couples TRBV5-1 to TRBJ2-3; 9 bases fit TRBD2. Germline trimming cut 0 bases from V and 1 base from J; bases unmatched to any gene: 3. There are 16 residues in the CDR3. From germline, CDR1 is SGHRS and CDR2 YFSETQ. In nucleotides, the CDR3 is TGCGCCAGCAGCTTGGTAGCGGGAGAAGGCACAGATACGCAGTATTTT. This translates into CASSLVAGEGTDTQYF. Variable domain in full (rest from reference TRBV5-1 and TRBJ2-3): KAGVTQTPRYLIKTRGQQVTLSCSPISGHRSVSWYQQTPGQGLQFLFEYFSETQRNKGNFPGRFSGRQFSNSRSEMNVSTLELGDSALYLCASSLVAGEGTDTQYFGPGTRLTVL.

The rearrangement joins TRBV5-1 to TRBJ2-7; 11 nucleotides line up with TRBD2. CDR1 SGHRS and CDR2 YFSETQ come from the germline V gene. This CDR3 comprises 15 residues. The V and J ends lost 5 bases and 7 bases, in that order; junction bases with no gene match: 11. CDR3 loop: CASRWAVAGGLEQYF. In DNA form, the CDR3 reads TGCGCCAGCAGATGGGCTGTAGCGGGAGGGCTGGAGCAGTACTTC.

This clone was recorded many times. This chain connects TRBV5-1 to TRBJ2-3; TRBD2 matches at 9 bases. CDR1 SGHRS and CDR2 YFSETQ come from the germline V gene. CDR3 length: 15 amino acids. V dropped 0 bases and J dropped 8; count of bases not matched to a gene: 7. The CDR3 sequence: CASSLAGSGSGTQYF. The CDR3, as DNA: TGCGCCAGCAGCTTGGCTGGTAGCGGGAGTGGTACGCAGTATTTT.

This rearrangement joins TRBV10-3 to TRBJ2-7; 11 positions agree with TRBD2. This CDR3 comprises 13 residues. V was pared by 5 bases and J by 6 bases, with 3 bases of the junction left unmatched. Germline V CDR1 and CDR2: ENHRY, SYGVKD. Here the CDR3 DNA reads TGTGCCATCAGTCAGGGACTAGCGGTCGAGCAGTACTTC. Its translation: CAISQGLAVEQYF.

The sample holds one count of this clone. The chain links TRBV30 to TRBJ2-3; 8 nucleotides match TRBD2. Germline values: CDR1 GTSNPN, CDR2 SVGIG (reference sequence). J lost 2 bases, V lost 5 bases, and 9 bases had no gene match. The CDR3 has 15 amino acids. CDR3 amino acids: CAWVSGKGVTDTQYF. The CDR3 nucleotides are TGTGCCTGGGTTAGCGGGAAAGGGGTCACAGATACGCAGTATTTT. Full variable domain (missing parts from reference TRBV30 and TRBJ2-3): SQTIHQWPATLVQPVGSPLSLECTVEGTSNPNLYWYRQAAGRGLQLLFYSVGIGQISSEVPQNLSASRPQDRQFILSSKKLLLSDSGFYLCAWVSGKGVTDTQYFGPGTRLTVL.

This chain uses TRBV5-1 with TRBJ1-6, with D possibly being TRBD1 (6 bases). Germline-derived CDR1 and CDR2 are SGHRS and YFSETQ. V lost 5 bases and J lost 4, with 13 bases in between. CDR3 length equals 15 residues. In nucleotides, the CDR3 is TGCGCCAGCAGACAGGGTCTAAAATATAATTCACCCCTCCACTTT. Protein product: CASRQGLKYNSPLHF.

This rearrangement joins TRBV11-2 to TRBJ2-1, with TRBD2 as a possible D gene (5 bases). V was trimmed by 4 bases and J by 0 bases, leaving 10 bases between them. The V gene's germline CDR1 is SGHAT and CDR2 FQNNGV. This CDR3 comprises 15 residues. The CDR3, as DNA: TGTGCCAGCAGCTCGAGCGGAGGCTCCTACAATGAGCAGTTCTTC. This sequence encodes CASSSSGGSYNEQFF.